This T cell receptor (beta chain) was documented in a study of cytotoxic CD8 clonotypes in ibrutinib-treated CLL. Libraries were prepared by immunoSEQ multiplex PCR; TCRdb keeps only in-frame clonotypes and omits some of them. In the table there are about 69,000 clones, approximately 80% of which are singletons. This clone was counted between two and nine times. V lost 6 bases to trimming and J lost 1 base, with 9 bases between them. From germline, CDR1 is GTSNPN and CDR2 SVGIG (reference sequence). This CDR3 has 12 residues. From cryopreserved PBMCs came around 2 micrograms of genomic DNA used for TCR beta libraries.

The TCR was taken from a human donor with chronic lymphocytic leukemia. Specimen: PBMCs, collected at disease progression, from a patient treated with ibrutinib. The chain combines TRBV30 with TRBJ1-1, with D unresolved. CDR3 sequence reads: CACIHENTEAFF. Here the CDR3 DNA reads TGTGCCTGCATACACGAGAACACTGAAGCTTTCTTT.